This T cell receptor beta chain was found in a study of tumour-infiltrating T cells in Burkitt lymphoma. Profiling relied on immunoSEQ multiplex PCR, and the TCRdb table lists in-frame clones only, not all of them. The sample includes some 6,300 clones, 10% of them seen just once. The V gene's germline CDR1 is SGHTS and CDR2 YDEGEE. Trimming pared 1 base from V and 1 base from J, leaving 6 bases between. The CDR3 loop spans 13 amino acids. This clonotype was obtained from a human donor with diffuse large B-cell lymphoma. Material for sequencing was tumor tissue. V and J are TRBV5-8 and TRBJ2-7, with unresolved D. CDR3 DNA: TGTGCCAGCAGCTTGCGCGGTTCCTACGAGCAGTACTTC. The encoded protein is CASSLRGSYEQYF.